One and the same sample provided the 32 T cell receptor beta chains below, sequenced in a study of OX40 agonist ivuxolimab in advanced cancers. The library was generated by the immunoSEQ multiplex PCR assay. TCRdb re-hosts the immuneACCESS table, in-frame sequences only. Its copies lack some clones; in the studies checked, an unresolved V gene accounts for under half of them, and the cause for the rest is not known. This sample holds approximately 72,000 clones; around 80% were observed only once. Together, the top ten hold approximately 1.5% of the sample. The sample here was CD4+ or CD8+ T cells sorted from blood, taken in a trial of the OX40 agonist ivuxolimab. These receptors were collected from an adult with an advanced solid tumor such as melanoma, head and neck, liver or kidney cancer.

The chain employs TRBV5-1 and TRBJ2-2; D not resolved. With 1 base removed from V and 1 base from J, the gap between germline ends came to 8 bases. CDR3 length equals 15 residues. The germline V gene has CDR1 SGHRS and CDR2 YFSETQ. The CDR3 region is CASSLTTQNTGELFF. The DNA of the CDR3 is TGCGCCAGCAGCTTGACTACTCAGAACACCGGGGAGCTGTTTTTT.

The chain couples TRBV5-1 to TRBJ2-3, with 13 bases lining up with TRBD2. Looked up from germline, CDR1 is SGHRS and CDR2 is YFSETQ. The trim removed 3 bases at V and 4 bases at J, leaving 5 bases unmatched. The CDR3 length is 16 residues. DNA for the CDR3: TGCGCCAGCAGCTCCTTACTAGCGGGAGGGGCAGATACGCAGTATTTT. Protein sequence: CASSSLLAGGADTQYF.

The gene calls are TRBV5-1 and TRBJ2-2; the D is unclear. The CDR3 contains 14 residues. The ends were cut back, 6 bases at V and 0 bases at J, with 9 bases in the middle. Germline CDR1 is SGHRS and CDR2 is YFSETQ. The chain's CDR3 is CASTPTTNTGELFF. The CDR3 DNA reads TGCGCCAGCACCCCGACCACGAACACCGGGGAGCTGTTTTTT.

This clone was seen a single time. This rearrangement joins TRBV7-2 to TRBJ2-1, with unresolved D. V gave up 5 bases and J gave up 9 bases, with 11 bases separating them. CDR3 length: 12 amino acids. Per germline, CDR1 SGHTA and CDR2 FQGNSA. CDR3 nucleotides: TGTGCCAGCAGCGGCCGTTTGGGTGAGCAGTTCTTC. Protein sequence: CASSGRLGEQFF.

The chain couples TRBV5-1 to TRBJ2-7, with a weak D call TRBD1 (6 bases). CDR1 is SGHRS and CDR2 is YFSETQ in the germline V gene. This CDR3 is built from 14 residues. Trimming pared 0 bases from V and 5 bases from J, leaving 12 bases between. The DNA for the CDR3 is TGCGCCAGCAGCTTGGATACAGGGCCCAACGAGCAGTACTTC. This translates into CASSLDTGPNEQYF.

The chain carries TRBV18 and TRBJ2-7, with TRBD1 identical over 8 bases. The CDR3 spans 15 residues. With 3 bases clipped from V and 4 bases from J, the junction kept 8 bases outside the gene matches. Germline assignment: CDR1 KGHSH and CDR2 LQKENI. CDR3 amino acids: CASSPPGQGTYEQYF. CDR3 DNA sequence: TGTGCCAGCTCACCTCCCGGACAGGGAACATACGAGCAGTACTTC.

CDR3 coding DNA: TGTGCCAGCGGGCGGGGCGGCCAAGAGACCCAGTACTTC. It yields the protein CASGRGGQETQYF. The V and J genes are TRBV9 and TRBJ2-5; D perhaps matches TRBD2 (6 bases). V lost 7 bases to trimming and J lost 1 base, with 11 bases between them. There are 13 residues in the CDR3. The germline V gene encodes CDR1 SGDLS and CDR2 YYNGEE.

This sequence joins TRBV28 and TRBJ2-5, with TRBD1 identical over 8 bases. From germline, CDR1 is MDHEN and CDR2 SYDVKM. The junction had 10 bases not matched to a gene; V was cut back by 9 bases and J by 7 bases. The CDR3 extends over 13 amino acids. The DNA of the CDR3 is TGTGCCAGTAAGGTGGCAGGGGGCGTGACCCAGTACTTC. Protein: CASKVAGGVTQYF. The whole variable domain, remainder taken from reference TRBV28 and TRBJ2-5, is DVKVTQSSRYLVKRTGEKVFLECVQDMDHENMFWYRQDPGLGLRLIYFSYDVKMKEKGDIPEGYSVSREKKERFSLILESASTNQTSMYLCASKVAGGVTQYFGPGTRLLVL.

CDR3 nucleotide sequence: TGTGCCAGTAGTATAGTGGGGACTAGCAACGAGCAGTACTTC. Translation: CASSIVGTSNEQYF. The chain has TRBV19 and TRBJ2-7, with 9 bases matching TRBD2. There are 14 residues in the CDR3. V shed 1 base, J shed 5 bases, and the junction held 3 bases outside the gene matches. Germline V gives CDR1 LNHDA, CDR2 SQIVND (reference sequence).

This clone came up once. This chain connects TRBV28 to TRBJ1-5; 9 bases are shared with TRBD1. The junction had 10 bases not matched to a gene; V was cut back by 4 bases and J by 6 bases. The germline V gene encodes CDR1 MDHEN and CDR2 SYDVKM. There are 16 residues in the CDR3. The CDR3 nucleotides read TGTGCCAGCAGTTACTATACAGGGGGCCTCGGTCAGCCCCAGCATTTT. Translating gives CASSYYTGGLGQPQHF.

In nucleotides, the CDR3 is TGTGCCAGTTACGAGGATGGAGCCGGGGAGCTGTTTTTT. Encoded protein: CASYEDGAGELFF. The rearrangement uses TRBV18 and TRBJ2-2; D unresolved. Germline loops: CDR1 KGHSH, CDR2 LQKENI. This CDR3 contains 13 residues. V was trimmed by 9 bases and J by 6 bases, leaving 14 bases between them.

This clone occurred a few times. This sequence joins TRBV11-2 and TRBJ2-1; no clear D gene. Trimming shortened V by 0 bases and J by 6 bases, and 6 bases separated the two germline ends. Per the germline V gene, CDR1 is SGHAT and CDR2 is FQNNGV. The CDR3 covers 13 residues. CDR3 coding DNA: TGTGCCAGCAGCTTAGATCAGCGCAATGAGCAGTTCTTC. It translates to CASSLDQRNEQFF.

In this sample, this clone turned up a few times. The chain recombines TRBV28 with TRBJ1-2; 8 nucleotides align to TRBD1. The CDR3 extends over 17 amino acids. V trimming: 7 bases; J trimming: 5 bases; junction bases outside the gene matches: 18. Germline CDR1 reads MDHEN; CDR2 reads SYDVKM. CDR3 protein: CASTKGQVLLLGYGYTF. The CDR3 DNA follows: TGTGCCAGCACCAAGGGACAGGTGCTCCTCTTAGGGTATGGCTACACCTTC.

This clone was detected only once. This rearrangement joins TRBV9 to TRBJ2-2; a possible D gene is TRBD2 (6 bases). The V end was cut by 5 bases, the J end by 0 bases, with 8 bases between. From germline, CDR1 is SGDLS and CDR2 YYNGEE. The CDR3 has 14 residues. CDR3 protein: CASRIAANTGELFF. Here the CDR3 DNA reads TGTGCCAGCAGAATAGCGGCGAACACCGGGGAGCTGTTTTTT.

The chain links TRBV7-2 to TRBJ2-1, with D perhaps matching TRBD2 (6 bases). V was cut by 8 bases and J by 3 bases, with 14 bases left in between. CDR1 is SGHTA, CDR2 FQGNSA, per germline. The CDR3 covers 14 residues. The CDR3, as DNA: TGTGCCAGCCTCAGGGCTAGCGACTACAATGAGCAGTTCTTC. Its translation: CASLRASDYNEQFF.

The sample holds one count of this clone. The chain recombines TRBV6-1 with TRBJ2-1, with D unresolved. The CDR3 sequence is 11 residues long. With 1 base removed from V and 15 bases from J, the gap between germline ends came to 10 bases. CDR1 and CDR2 (germline): MNHNS, SASEGT. The CDR3 region is CASSEDRTPFF. In nucleotides, the CDR3 is TGTGCCAGCAGTGAAGACCGAACTCCGTTCTTC.

The chain employs TRBV14 and TRBJ2-7; D is unclear. V gave up 6 bases and J gave up 0 bases, with 15 bases separating them. The CDR3 sequence is 15 residues long. CDR1 and CDR2 from the germline V gene are SGHDN and FVKESK. The CDR3 is CASRKGLTNSYEQYF. As DNA, the CDR3 is TGTGCCAGCAGAAAGGGCCTGACCAACTCCTACGAGCAGTACTTC.

This clone was found a few times. V and J are TRBV12-5 and TRBJ2-1; D is possibly TRBD2 (6 bases). In germline, CDR1 is LGHNT, CDR2 FRNRAP. The V end was cut by 6 bases, the J end by 10 bases, with 19 bases between. The CDR3 is made up of 14 amino acids. The CDR3 spells CASGGPRRGSEQFF. In DNA, the CDR3 is TGTGCTAGTGGGGGGCCTCGCCGGGGGAGCGAGCAGTTCTTC.

The chain is built from TRBV27 and TRBJ1-6, with D possibly TRBD1 on 5 matching bases. This CDR3 comprises 17 residues. Trimming cost V 0 bases and J 6 bases, with 15 bases left between them. Germline V gene data show CDR1 as MNHEY and CDR2 as SMNVEV (reference sequence). The CDR3 DNA is TGTGCCAGCAGTTTATCGGGGGGTAGGGGAGGTAATTCACCCCTCCACTTT. This codes for CASSLSGGRGGNSPLHF.

This clone was counted once. The chain carries TRBV7-9 and TRBJ1-5; D ambiguous. There are 16 residues in the CDR3. V was shortened by 2 bases and J by 2 bases, with 13 bases between the two germline ends. Germline V gives CDR1 SEHNR, CDR2 FQNEAQ (reference sequence). CDR3 amino acids: CASSLSGTKGNQPQHF. CDR3 bases: TGTGCCAGCAGCTTATCGGGAACGAAGGGCAATCAGCCCCAGCATTTT.

The V and J genes are TRBV20-1 and TRBJ1-2; D gene uncertain. Germline CDR1 reads DFQATT; CDR2 reads SNEGSKA (reference sequence). With 6 bases removed from V and 8 bases from J, the gap between germline ends came to 10 bases. This CDR3 is built from 10 residues. The CDR3 nucleotides read TGCAGTGCCGAAGATCAGGGCTACACCTTC. Translation: CSAEDQGYTF.

V and J are TRBV27 and TRBJ2-3, with 7 bases lining up with TRBD1. After removal of 10 bases from V and 2 bases from J, the junction contained 9 bases not matched to a gene. This CDR3 is built from 14 residues. Germline V gives CDR1 MNHEY, CDR2 SMNVEV (reference sequence). For the CDR3, the DNA is TGTGCCATTAAAGGGACAGTCTACACAGATACGCAGTATTTT. This codes for CAIKGTVYTDTQYF.

The chain couples TRBV4-3 to TRBJ2-2, with a tentative D call TRBD2 (6 bases). The ends were cut back, 0 bases at V and 3 bases at J, with 11 bases in the middle. Germline assignment: CDR1 LGHNA and CDR2 YSLEER. The CDR3 contains 16 residues. The CDR3 sequence: CASSQDLASDTGELFF. CDR3 in DNA: TGCGCCAGCAGCCAAGATCTGGCTAGCGACACCGGGGAGCTGTTTTTT.

The rearrangement joins TRBV6-1 to TRBJ2-1; D not certain. The length of the CDR3 is 15 residues. Germline-derived CDR1 and CDR2 are MNHNS and SASEGT. V was cut by 6 bases and J by 0 bases, with 12 bases left in between. DNA of the CDR3: TGTGCCAGCAGGGCGACCGAAATCTCCTACAATGAGCAGTTCTTC. It is translated as CASRATEISYNEQFF.

This chain uses TRBV28 with TRBJ2-7; 12 bases agree with TRBD1. Germline assignment: CDR1 MDHEN and CDR2 SYDVKM. The J segment lost 5 bases and the V segment lost 6 bases, leaving 8 bases of the junction unmatched. CDR3 length: 15 amino acids. The CDR3 bases are TGTGCCAGCAGCTCGTCCGGGACAGGGGGCCACGAGCAGTACTTC. Protein product: CASSSSGTGGHEQYF.

The chain joins TRBV2 to TRBJ2-1; 9 positions agree with TRBD2. The CDR3 is 18 residues long. Trimming took 1 base from V and 7 from J; bases not matched to a gene: 14. Germline loops: CDR1 SNHLY, CDR2 FYNNEI. This CDR3 is CASSEVSRGVAGENEQFF. The CDR3, as DNA: TGTGCCAGCAGTGAAGTCTCCCGGGGGGTAGCGGGAGAAAATGAGCAGTTCTTC.

The chain combines TRBV5-4 with TRBJ2-2; 7 nucleotides match TRBD2. CDR3 size: 14 residues. V was pared by 5 bases and J by 7 bases, with 8 bases of the junction left unmatched. Germline V gene data show CDR1 as SGHNT and CDR2 as YYREEE (reference sequence). CDR3 nucleotides: TGTGCCAGCAGTTACCGACTAGCCGGCGGGGAGCTGTTTTTT. The encoded protein is CASSYRLAGGELFF.

The chain has TRBV20-1 and TRBJ2-5, with D unclear. Between the trimmed V and J ends, which lost 0 bases and 5 bases, there was a span of 4 bases. This CDR3 has 11 residues. Germline CDR1 is DFQATT and CDR2 is SNEGSKA (reference sequence). The CDR3 protein is CSARERETQYF. Here the CDR3 DNA reads TGCAGTGCTAGAGAGCGTGAGACCCAGTACTTC.

The genes are TRBV10-3 and TRBJ2-7, with 7 positions matching TRBD2. V lost 2 bases, J lost 6 bases, and 10 bases stayed unmatched. The germline V gene encodes CDR1 ENHRY and CDR2 SYGVKD. This CDR3 spans 15 amino acids. The CDR3 protein is CAISEPEGRATEQYF. The CDR3 coding sequence is TGTGCCATCAGTGAGCCCGAAGGGAGGGCTACCGAGCAGTACTTC.

This chain connects TRBV19 to TRBJ2-2, with 10 bases that match TRBD2. This CDR3 spans 16 amino acids. Germline assignment: CDR1 LNHDA and CDR2 SQIVND (reference sequence). The V gene end was trimmed by 2 bases and the J gene end by 5 bases; junction bases not matched to a gene: 5. As DNA, the CDR3 is TGTGCCAGTAGTATAAGCCTAGCGGGAGTTACCGGGGAGCTGTTTTTT. Amino acids: CASSISLAGVTGELFF.

This clone was counted a single time. The J gene is TRBJ2-1, the V gene TRBV20-1; D uncertain. Germline CDR1 is DFQATT and CDR2 is SNEGSKA (reference sequence). Trimming took 6 bases from V and 5 from J, leaving 8 bases between them. The CDR3 length is 11 residues. DNA of the CDR3: TGCAGTGCCACCGCCCACAATGAGCAGTTCTTC. As protein: CSATAHNEQFF.

The rearrangement links TRBV19 to TRBJ2-7, with TRBD1 as a possible D gene (6 bases). V was pared by 5 bases and J by 2 bases, with 13 bases between. CDR3 length: 14 amino acids. Germline lookup yields CDR1 LNHDA and CDR2 SQIVND (reference sequence). CDR3 sequence: CASSPRDIAYEQYF. CDR3 coding DNA: TGTGCCAGTAGTCCCCGGGACATTGCCTACGAGCAGTACTTC. The full variable domain, its missing parts supplied by reference TRBV19 and TRBJ2-7, is DGGITQSPKYLFRKEGQNVTLSCEQNLNHDAMYWYRQDPGQGLRLIYYSQIVNDFQKGDIAEGYSVSREKKESFPLTVTSAQKNPTAFYLCASSPRDIAYEQYFGPGTRLTVT.